The 26 T cell receptor beta chains below come from one sample, sequenced in a study of patients and donors after allogeneic stem cell transplantation. TCRdb re-called the RT-PCR reads through MiXCR, storing one row per CDR3 protein. Among approximately 160,000 distinct CDR3 sequences listed, about 30% were seen once. The sequencing input was blood, either unsorted or a sorted T cell fraction (not recorded which). Every receptor here comes from a human donor who was either an allogeneic HSCT recipient or a stem cell or donor lymphocyte infusion donor (not recorded which). It is not recorded whose cells these are; they may come from a transplant donor.

This clonotype was seen a handful of times. V gene TRBV24-1 combines with J gene TRBJ2-1, with unresolved D. CDR3 length: 13 residues. Germline V lookup: CDR1 KGHDR, CDR2 SFDVKD. V was cut by 4 bases and J by 5 bases, with 8 bases left in between. In DNA form, the CDR3 reads TGTGCCACCAGTGACCACATGCACAATGAGCAGTTCTTC. Residues: CATSDHMHNEQFF.

This chain uses TRBV24-1 with TRBJ2-5, with unresolved D. CDR1 KGHDR and CDR2 SFDVKD come from the germline V gene. The CDR3 has 13 residues. Trimming stripped 6 bases from V and 0 bases from J, with 7 bases between. CDR3 DNA: TGTGCCACCAGTCCCGAGTACCAAGAGACCCAGTACTTC. It translates to CATSPEYQETQYF.

There are a few counts of this clonotype. The rearrangement uses TRBV20-1 and TRBJ2-1; unclear D gene. V was trimmed by 4 bases and J by 0 bases, leaving 10 bases between them. CDR3 length: 14 amino acids. In germline, CDR1 is DFQATT, CDR2 SNEGSKA (reference sequence). CDR3 loop: CSAITLSSYNEQFF. CDR3 DNA: TGCAGTGCTATTACACTGAGCTCCTACAATGAGCAGTTCTTC.

This chain joins TRBV27 and TRBJ2-7; no clear D gene. The CDR3 loop spans 15 amino acids. Germline assignment: CDR1 MNHEY and CDR2 SMNVEV (reference sequence). Trimming removed 5 bases at V and 2 bases at J, with 16 bases between. The CDR3 protein is CASSPYVPFPYEQYF. The CDR3 nucleotides read TGTGCCAGCAGTCCTTATGTCCCGTTTCCCTACGAGCAGTACTTC.

This clonotype occurred many times. The chain joins TRBV4-2 to TRBJ1-2; D unresolved. Trimming took off 0 bases at V and 5 bases at J, with 13 bases between the two ends. CDR1 is LGHNA and CDR2 is YNFKEQ in the germline V gene. The CDR3 contains 15 residues. The CDR3 reads CASSQDSPRLYGYTF. The CDR3 nucleotides read TGTGCCAGCAGCCAAGATTCGCCCAGGCTTTATGGCTACACCTTC.

This clonotype showed up many times. The chain links TRBV9 to TRBJ2-5; 7 nucleotides align to TRBD2. Losses at the gene ends were 2 bases for V and 5 bases for J; bases not matched to a gene: 6. This CDR3 spans 14 amino acids. Per the germline V gene, CDR1 is SGDLS and CDR2 is YYNGEE. DNA of the CDR3: TGTGCCAGCAGCGTGAACGGGAGGTTGGAGACCCAGTACTTC. It specifies CASSVNGRLETQYF.

This chain links TRBV10-3 with TRBJ2-7, with D possibly TRBD2 on 6 matching bases. Germline CDR1 reads ENHRY; CDR2 reads SYGVKD. This CDR3 spans 15 amino acids. V lost 4 bases and J lost 3, with 16 bases in between. In nucleotides, the CDR3 is TGTGCCATCAGTGGGGACTTGGGTACCAACTACGAGCAGTACTTC. This sequence encodes CAISGDLGTNYEQYF.

This clonotype was counted only a few times. This rearrangement joins TRBV2 to TRBJ2-7; D call uncertain. CDR3 length equals 15 residues. Germline CDR1 is SNHLY and CDR2 is FYNNEI. V dropped 5 bases and J dropped 2 bases, with 16 bases sitting between them. In DNA, the CDR3 is TGTGCCAGCAGTCTAACGTGGCAGCGAGCCTACGAGCAGTACTTC. Translating gives CASSLTWQRAYEQYF. The full variable domain, with the rest looked up from reference TRBV2 and TRBJ2-7, is EPEVTQTPSHQVTQMGQEVILRCVPISNHLYFYWYRQILGQKVEFLVSFYNNEISEKSEIFDDQFSVERPDGSNFTLKIRSTKLEDSAMYFCASSLTWQRAYEQYFGPGTRLTVT.

The V gene is TRBV6-6, the J gene TRBJ1-5; D is unresolved. This CDR3 spans 13 amino acids. Germline V CDR1 and CDR2: MNHNY, SVGAGI (reference sequence). V was clipped by 5 bases and J by 5 bases, with 10 bases between them. The CDR3 nucleotides read TGTGCCAGCAGTCACATACAGCATCAGCCCCAGCATTTT. It specifies CASSHIQHQPQHF.

The chain couples TRBV7-8 to TRBJ2-1; D is tentatively TRBD1 or TRBD2 (6 bases each). The germline V gene has CDR1 SGHVS and CDR2 FQNEAQ. This CDR3 is built from 16 residues. The V end lost 5 bases, the J end lost 7 bases, and 21 bases lay between the germline ends. CDR3: CASSKGGGGKFNEQFF. CDR3 nucleotides: TGTGCCAGCAGCAAAGGAGGGGGAGGAAAATTTAATGAGCAGTTCTTC.

This clonotype occurred many times. V usage is TRBV5-1 and J usage is TRBJ1-2; D is possibly TRBD1 (5 bases). This CDR3 has 12 amino acids. With 4 bases removed from V and 5 bases from J, the gap between germline ends came to 9 bases. Germline assignment: CDR1 SGHRS and CDR2 YFSETQ. The CDR3 DNA is TGCGCCAGCAGCCCACAGGAGTATGGCTACACCTTC. Protein sequence: CASSPQEYGYTF.

The V gene is TRBV7-2, the J gene TRBJ2-3; 11 nucleotides line up with TRBD2. This CDR3 contains 16 residues. The J segment lost 0 bases and the V segment lost 4 bases, leaving 3 bases of the junction unmatched. The germline V gene has CDR1 SGHTA and CDR2 FQGNSA. As DNA, the CDR3 is TGTGCCAGCAGCTCCAGACTAGCGGGAAGCACAGATACGCAGTATTTT. As protein: CASSSRLAGSTDTQYF.

This clonotype was seen a handful of times. The gene calls are TRBV2 and TRBJ1-1; unclear D gene. The CDR3 contains 13 residues. Germline CDR1 and CDR2: SNHLY and FYNNEI. Trimming took off 10 bases at V and 3 bases at J, with 15 bases between the two ends. CDR3: CATIPPVDTEAFF. In DNA, the CDR3 is TGTGCCACCATTCCTCCGGTGGACACTGAAGCTTTCTTT.

This chain connects TRBV7-3 to TRBJ1-1; no clear D gene. CDR1 SGHTA and CDR2 FQGTGA come from the germline V gene. Deletions cut 5 bases from V and 4 bases from J, with 11 bases between. This CDR3 is 13 amino acids long. CDR3 amino acids: CASSPSWGTEAFF. The CDR3 DNA sequence: TGTGCCAGCAGCCCCTCCTGGGGCACTGAAGCTTTCTTT.

This rearrangement joins TRBV12-3 or TRBV12-4 to TRBJ2-1; 15 nucleotides align to TRBD2. Trimming removed 6 bases from V and 1 base from J; junction bases left unmatched: 10. The CDR3 length is 19 residues. The CDR3 DNA is TGTGCCAGCAGCTCGGGACTAGCGGGAGGATATGGGTCCTACAATGAGCAGTTCTTC. Its protein is CASSSGLAGGYGSYNEQFF.

The V call is TRBV19, the J call TRBJ1-2, with TRBD1 identical over 8 bases. V was clipped by 3 bases and J by 8 bases; unmatched bases: 8. CDR1 and CDR2 (germline): LNHDA, SQIVND (reference sequence). This CDR3 has 14 amino acids. The CDR3 region is CASSIPLTGAGYTF. CDR3 in DNA: TGTGCCAGTAGTATTCCCCTGACAGGGGCGGGCTACACCTTC.

This clonotype showed up just once. In nucleotides, the CDR3 is TGCGCCAGCAGCTTGACGCCGAGCTCCTACGAGCAGTACTTC. It encodes CASSLTPSSYEQYF. This chain links TRBV5-1 with TRBJ2-7, with no clear D. CDR1 and CDR2 from the germline V gene are SGHRS and YFSETQ. This CDR3 region has 14 residues. V lost 1 base to trimming and J lost 0 bases, with 8 bases between them.

This clonotype has ten or more counts. The genes are TRBV12-3 or TRBV12-4 and TRBJ1-5; D is unresolved. This CDR3 contains 14 residues. The V end was cut by 1 base, the J end by 4 bases, with 8 bases between. The CDR3 loop is CASSLGDGNQPQHF. CDR3 DNA: TGTGCCAGCAGTTTAGGGGATGGGAATCAGCCCCAGCATTTT.

V is TRBV10-3 and J is TRBJ2-1, with D hard to call. Germline CDR1 ENHRY, CDR2 SYGVKD. The length of the CDR3 is 11 residues. V lost 4 bases and J lost 8, with 6 bases in between. The CDR3 DNA reads TGTGCCATCAGTGGTGCCCATGAGCAGTTCTTC. The encoded protein is CAISGAHEQFF.

The chain uses TRBV12-3 or TRBV12-4 and TRBJ2-3; tentatively, D is TRBD2 (5 bases). With 3 bases removed from V and 0 bases from J, the gap between germline ends came to 7 bases. The CDR3 is 14 residues long. CDR3: CASSLRGSTDTQYF. The CDR3 bases are TGTGCCAGCAGTTTGAGAGGGAGCACAGATACGCAGTATTTT.

This chain uses TRBV7-9 with TRBJ2-3; D call uncertain. CDR3 size: 11 residues. Trimming left V 6 bases short and J 6 bases short, with 7 bases between. The germline V gene encodes CDR1 SEHNR and CDR2 FQNEAQ (reference sequence). The DNA for the CDR3 is TGTGCCAGCAGTCGACTGGATACGCAGTATTTT. This codes for CASSRLDTQYF.

The genes are TRBV4-2 and TRBJ1-4, with 7 bases matching TRBD1. The V and J ends lost 5 bases and 5 bases, in that order; junction bases with no gene match: 14. CDR3 length: 17 amino acids. In germline, CDR1 is LGHNA, CDR2 YNFKEQ. The CDR3 nucleotides are TGTGCCAGCAGCGATTTTACCCGCAACAGGGGAAATGAAAAACTGTTTTTT. Encoded protein: CASSDFTRNRGNEKLFF.

The rearrangement links TRBV20-1 to TRBJ1-5, with 9 bases identical to TRBD1. There are 14 residues in the CDR3. The junction had 4 bases not matched to a gene; V was cut back by 5 bases and J by 2 bases. Per the germline V gene, CDR1 is DFQATT and CDR2 is SNEGSKA (reference sequence). The CDR3, as DNA: TGCAGTGCTCTACAGGGGGCGGGCAATCAGCCCCAGCATTTT. Translated, it gives CSALQGAGNQPQHF.

The rearrangement joins TRBV28 to TRBJ1-1, with 8 bases fitting TRBD1. Germline assignment: CDR1 MDHEN and CDR2 SYDVKM. The CDR3 runs 16 residues. V dropped 2 bases and J dropped 0; count of bases not matched to a gene: 5. This CDR3 reads CASSLGTGYLNTEAFF. CDR3 in DNA: TGTGCCAGCAGTTTAGGGACAGGTTATTTGAACACTGAAGCTTTCTTT.

This clonotype was seen only a few times. The chain is built from TRBV7-9 and TRBJ1-4, with D possibly being TRBD1 (6 bases). CDR1 and CDR2 from the germline V gene are SEHNR and FQNEAQ (reference sequence). The CDR3 is 16 amino acids. Deletions cut 5 bases from V and 6 bases from J, with 19 bases between. CDR3 in amino acids: CASSPQGGLAYEKLFF. CDR3 in DNA: TGTGCCAGCAGCCCACAAGGGGGTCTAGCGTATGAAAAACTGTTTTTT.

The rearrangement uses TRBV7-9 and TRBJ1-5; the D gene is possibly TRBD1 (6 bases). The CDR3 loop spans 17 amino acids. V was shortened by 1 base and J by 4 bases, with 17 bases between the two germline ends. The germline V gene encodes CDR1 SEHNR and CDR2 FQNEAQ (reference sequence). The CDR3 region is CASSLGRGTSRNQPQHF. Written as DNA, the CDR3 is TGTGCCAGCAGCTTAGGACGGGGGACATCTCGAAATCAGCCCCAGCATTTT.